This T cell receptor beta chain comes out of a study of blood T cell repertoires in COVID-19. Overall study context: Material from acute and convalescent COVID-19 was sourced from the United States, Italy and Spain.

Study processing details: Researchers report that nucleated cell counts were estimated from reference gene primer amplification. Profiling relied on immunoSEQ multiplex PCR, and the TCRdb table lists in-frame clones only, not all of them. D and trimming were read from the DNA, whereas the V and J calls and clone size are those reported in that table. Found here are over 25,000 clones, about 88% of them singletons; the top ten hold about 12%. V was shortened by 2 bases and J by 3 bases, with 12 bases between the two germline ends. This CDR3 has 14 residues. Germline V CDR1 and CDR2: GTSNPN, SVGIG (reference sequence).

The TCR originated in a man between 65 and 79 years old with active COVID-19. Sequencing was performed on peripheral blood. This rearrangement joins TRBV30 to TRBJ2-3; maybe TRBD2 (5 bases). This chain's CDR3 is CAWSSGGSTDTQYF. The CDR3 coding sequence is TGTGCCTGGAGTTCTGGCGGGTCGACAGATACGCAGTATTTT.